A single sample gave rise to the 10 T cell receptor beta chains below, sequenced in a study of blood T cell repertoires in COVID-19. Data came from immunoSEQ multiplex PCR; TCRdb stores just in-frame clones and leaves some out. The sample has around 29,000 clones, roughly two thirds seen once. Sequenced input: peripheral blood. All receptors derive from a human donor in a cohort sampled during active COVID-19.

This chain joins TRBV6-5 and TRBJ1-2, with D maybe TRBD1 (6 bases). The CDR3 sequence is 16 residues long. Trimming stripped 0 bases from V and 3 bases from J, with 14 bases between. Per germline, CDR1 MNHEY and CDR2 SVGAGI. The CDR3 nucleotides read TGTGCCAGCAGTTACTCGGTGGGGACATGGGACTATGGCTACACCTTC. It translates to CASSYSVGTWDYGYTF.

This sequence joins TRBV11-2 and TRBJ2-1; 9 nucleotides align to TRBD2. This CDR3 has 16 residues. V shed 7 bases and J 6 bases; nucleotides not matched to a gene: 13. Germline CDR1 reads SGHAT; CDR2 reads FQNNGV. The CDR3 DNA follows: TGTGCCAGCACCGATTTAGCGGGGGATTACGGCAATGAGCAGTTCTTC. This codes for CASTDLAGDYGNEQFF.

The J gene is TRBJ1-3, the V gene TRBV6-1, with D perhaps TRBD1 (5 bases). Germline assignment: CDR1 MNHNS and CDR2 SASEGT. The germline V and J ends were trimmed by 1 base and 4 bases, with 5 bases remaining between them. CDR3 length: 13 residues. The CDR3 bases are TGTGCCAGCAGTGAAGACAGGGGAAACACCATATATTTT. Residues: CASSEDRGNTIYF.

The genes are TRBV28 and TRBJ2-5; 7 bases are a match to TRBD1. Germline V gives CDR1 MDHEN, CDR2 SYDVKM. V gave up 3 bases and J gave up 5 bases; unmatched junction bases: 15. The CDR3 runs 17 residues. The CDR3 loop reads CASSFSLTGMGGETQYF. Written as DNA, the CDR3 is TGTGCCAGCAGTTTTAGCCTGACAGGGATGGGTGGGGAGACCCAGTACTTC. Filled out from reference TRBV28 and TRBJ2-5, the complete variable domain reads DVKVTQSSRYLVKRTGEKVFLECVQDMDHENMFWYRQDPGLGLRLIYFSYDVKMKEKGDIPEGYSVSREKKERFSLILESASTNQTSMYLCASSFSLTGMGGETQYFGPGTRLLVL.

This clone occurred a few times. V is TRBV4-1 and J is TRBJ2-7, with 10 bases fitting TRBD2. Germline CDR1 is MGHRA and CDR2 is YSYEKL. The trim removed 4 bases at V and 6 bases at J, leaving 9 bases unmatched. The CDR3 covers 15 residues. The CDR3 coding sequence is TGCGCCAGCAGCCCGGGACTAGCGAGGGGTTTCGAGCAGTACTTC. Translated, it gives CASSPGLARGFEQYF.

As for this clone: This may be a read error, as it is one base from a much larger clone. Other DNA sequences in this specimen translate into the identical CDR3. The J gene is TRBJ2-7, the V gene TRBV11-3; no definite D call. This CDR3 has 15 amino acids. CDR1 and CDR2 from the germline V gene are SGHNT and YENEEA. The CDR3 DNA is TGTGCCAGCAGCTTAGTCTCAGGTTTTGGTAACGAGCAATACTTC. This encodes CASSLVSGFGNEQYF.

The rearrangement uses TRBV7-2 and TRBJ2-1, with TRBD1 as a possible D gene (5 bases). Germline-derived CDR1 and CDR2 are SGHTA and FQGNSA. This CDR3 is 15 amino acids long. Trimming pared 5 bases from V and 6 bases from J, leaving 17 bases between. This CDR3 is CASSPQGNNVNEQFF. CDR3 in DNA: TGTGCCAGCAGCCCTCAGGGAAATAACGTCAATGAGCAGTTCTTC.

The V and J genes are TRBV10-3 and TRBJ2-3; TRBD2 matches at 7 bases. Looked up from germline, CDR1 is ENHRY and CDR2 is SYGVKD. Trimming removed 10 bases from V and 2 bases from J; junction bases left unmatched: 6. The CDR3 totals 13 residues. The CDR3 nucleotides read TGTGCCACCAACAGCGGGGTCACAGATACGCAGTATTTT. The encoded protein is CATNSGVTDTQYF.

This clone was recorded at least ten times. This sequence joins TRBV6-9 and TRBJ2-1; TRBD2 agrees at 14 bases. The junction had 11 bases not matched to a gene; V was cut back by 8 bases and J by 2 bases. In germline, CDR1 is MNHGY, CDR2 SVAAGI. The length of the CDR3 is 18 residues. The CDR3 DNA is TGTGCCAGCTACCCGGGGACTAGCGGGAGAGACACCTACAATGAGCAGTTCTTC. Protein product: CASYPGTSGRDTYNEQFF.

This chain connects TRBV5-6 to TRBJ1-4, with 9 nucleotides matching TRBD1. Per the germline V gene, CDR1 is SGHDT and CDR2 is YYEEEE. The V segment lost 0 bases and the J segment 6 bases; nucleotides outside the gene matches: 6. This CDR3 comprises 16 residues. CDR3 protein: CASSLVGTGNHEKLFF. The CDR3, as DNA: TGTGCCAGCAGCTTGGTTGGGACAGGGAACCATGAAAAACTGTTTTTT.